Listed here are 6 T cell receptor beta chains from one sample, sequenced in a study of response to subunit inactivated influenza vaccine. TCRdb processed the RT-PCR reads anew with MiXCR; each CDR3 protein has one entry. This table holds roughly 500,000 distinct CDR3 sequences, approximately 15% found once. The starting material was CD4+ T cells sorted from PBMCs, obtained 23 to 25 months after vaccination. The source is a man between 45 and 75 years old who received an inactivated influenza vaccine.

Only one count was recorded for this clonotype. The chain couples TRBV3-1 to TRBJ2-1, with a possible D match to TRBD2 (6 bases). CDR1 and CDR2 (germline): LGHDT, YNNKEL (reference sequence). Trimming cost V 11 bases and J 4 bases, with 21 bases left between them. CDR3 length equals 15 residues. The CDR3 region has the DNA TGTGCCTGCGCACGCCGTAGCGGAGATTACAATGAGCAGTTCTTC. Translating it yields CACARRSGDYNEQFF.

This clonotype was picked up a small number of times. This chain joins TRBV12-3 or TRBV12-4 and TRBJ1-5; D gene ambiguous. The V and J ends lost 1 base and 4 bases respectively, with 5 bases between them. This CDR3 is built from 13 residues. Here the CDR3 reads CASSLGWNQPQHF. CDR3 nucleotides: TGTGCCAGCAGTTTAGGCTGGAATCAGCCCCAGCATTTT.

This chain joins TRBV12-3 or TRBV12-4 and TRBJ1-2; D gene unclear. The CDR3 extends over 12 amino acids. Trimming stripped 5 bases from V and 6 bases from J, with 10 bases between. CDR3 sequence reads: CASSPLGDGYTF. In DNA form, the CDR3 reads TGTGCCAGCAGTCCCCTGGGCGATGGCTACACCTTC.

This clonotype turned up a few times. The V call is TRBV10-3, the J call TRBJ2-1; TRBD2 matches at 8 bases. V was pared by 3 bases and J by 6 bases, with 10 bases of the junction left unmatched. Germline-derived CDR1 and CDR2 are ENHRY and SYGVKD. This CDR3 comprises 16 residues. The CDR3 protein is CAISDSGGLIGNEQFF. As DNA, the CDR3 is TGTGCCATCAGTGACTCGGGGGGGCTGATCGGCAATGAGCAGTTCTTC.

This clonotype was picked up a small number of times. The chain is built from TRBV7-9 and TRBJ2-7; TRBD1 matches 7 bases. This CDR3 spans 11 amino acids. V trimming: 4 bases; J trimming: 11 bases; junction bases outside the gene matches: 5. Germline CDR1 SEHNR, CDR2 FQNEAQ (reference sequence). DNA for the CDR3: TGTGCCAGCAGCTCAGACAGGGCTGAGTACTTC. Translating gives CASSSDRAEYF.

This clonotype was counted between two and nine times. The V gene is TRBV12-3 or TRBV12-4, the J gene TRBJ2-7, with D possibly matching TRBD2 (5 bases). The CDR3 covers 13 residues. The V end lost 6 bases, the J end lost 2 bases, and 11 bases lay between the germline ends. The CDR3 region is CASREDGAYEQYF. The CDR3 region has the DNA TGTGCCAGCAGAGAGGACGGGGCCTACGAGCAGTACTTC.